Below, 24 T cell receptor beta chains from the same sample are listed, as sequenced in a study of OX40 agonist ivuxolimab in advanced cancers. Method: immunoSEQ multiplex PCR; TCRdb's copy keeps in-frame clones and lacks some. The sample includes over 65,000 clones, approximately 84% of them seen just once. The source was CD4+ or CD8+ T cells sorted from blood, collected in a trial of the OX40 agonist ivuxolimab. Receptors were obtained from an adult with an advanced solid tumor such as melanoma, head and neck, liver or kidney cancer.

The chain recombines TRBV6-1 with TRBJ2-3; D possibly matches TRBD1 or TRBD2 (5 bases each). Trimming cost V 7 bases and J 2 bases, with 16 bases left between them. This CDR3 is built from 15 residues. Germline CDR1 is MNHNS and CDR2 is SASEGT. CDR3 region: CASTLSRDPTDTQYF. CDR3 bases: TGTGCCAGCACCCTGAGTAGGGACCCCACAGATACGCAGTATTTT.

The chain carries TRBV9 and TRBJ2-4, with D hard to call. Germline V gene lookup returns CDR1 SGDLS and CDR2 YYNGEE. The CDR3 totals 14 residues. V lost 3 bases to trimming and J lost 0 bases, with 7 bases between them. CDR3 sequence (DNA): TGTGCCAGCAGCGCAGAGGTAGCCAAAAACATTCAGTACTTC. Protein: CASSAEVAKNIQYF.

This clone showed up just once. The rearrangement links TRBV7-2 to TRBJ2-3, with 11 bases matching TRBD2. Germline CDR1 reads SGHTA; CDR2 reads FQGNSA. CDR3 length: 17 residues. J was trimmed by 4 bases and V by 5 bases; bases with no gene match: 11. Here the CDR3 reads CASSLIQTSGSADTQYF. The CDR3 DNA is TGTGCCAGCAGCCTAATACAAACTAGCGGGAGCGCAGATACGCAGTATTTT.

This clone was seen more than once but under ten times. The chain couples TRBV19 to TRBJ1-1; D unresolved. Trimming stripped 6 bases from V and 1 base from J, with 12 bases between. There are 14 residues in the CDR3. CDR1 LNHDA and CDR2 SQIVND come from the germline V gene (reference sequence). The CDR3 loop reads CASSEQSRNTEAFF. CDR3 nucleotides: TGTGCCAGTAGCGAACAGAGTAGGAACACTGAAGCTTTCTTT. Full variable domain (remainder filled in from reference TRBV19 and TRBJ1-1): DGGITQSPKYLFRKEGQNVTLSCEQNLNHDAMYWYRQDPGQGLRLIYYSQIVNDFQKGDIAEGYSVSREKKESFPLTVTSAQKNPTAFYLCASSEQSRNTEAFFGQGTRLTVV.

Here the CDR3 reads CASSRTGGVVEQFF. The CDR3, as DNA: TGCGCCAGCAGCCGGACAGGGGGCGTTGTTGAGCAGTTCTTC. V gene TRBV4-1 combines with J gene TRBJ2-1; TRBD1 aligns across 11 bases. The germline CDR1 and CDR2 sequences are MGHRA and YSYEKL. Trimming at V came to 4 bases and at J to 9 bases, leaving 5 bases not matched to a gene. The CDR3 totals 14 residues.

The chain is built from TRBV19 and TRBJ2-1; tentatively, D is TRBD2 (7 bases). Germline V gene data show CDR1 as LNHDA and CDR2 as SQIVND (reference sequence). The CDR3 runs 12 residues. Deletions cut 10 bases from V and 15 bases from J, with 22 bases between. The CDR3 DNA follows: TGTGCCACCCAAGTTCGGGGAGGGGGGTCGTTCTTC. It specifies CATQVRGGGSFF. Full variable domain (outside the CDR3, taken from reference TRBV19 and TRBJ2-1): DGGITQSPKYLFRKEGQNVTLSCEQNLNHDAMYWYRQDPGQGLRLIYYSQIVNDFQKGDIAEGYSVSREKKESFPLTVTSAQKNPTAFYLCATQVRGGGSFFGPGTRLTVL.

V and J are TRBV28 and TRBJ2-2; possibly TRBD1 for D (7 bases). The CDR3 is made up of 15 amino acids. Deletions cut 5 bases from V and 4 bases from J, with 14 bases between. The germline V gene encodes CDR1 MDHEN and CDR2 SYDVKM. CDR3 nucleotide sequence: TGTGCCAGCAGTACAGGGGCGCGGGGCACCGGGGAGCTGTTTTTT. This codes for CASSTGARGTGELFF.

The CDR3 here is CASYLGRVKGGYTF. The DNA for the CDR3 is TGTGCCAGCTACCTAGGGAGAGTTAAGGGTGGCTACACCTTC. The gene calls are TRBV2 and TRBJ1-2; D gene unclear. V lost 8 bases and J 7 bases, leaving 20 bases between the germline ends. The germline V gene encodes CDR1 SNHLY and CDR2 FYNNEI. The CDR3 covers 14 residues. Filled out from reference TRBV2 and TRBJ1-2, the complete variable domain reads EPEVTQTPSHQVTQMGQEVILRCVPISNHLYFYWYRQILGQKVEFLVSFYNNEISEKSEIFDDQFSVERPDGSNFTLKIRSTKLEDSAMYFCASYLGRVKGGYTFGSGTRLTVV.

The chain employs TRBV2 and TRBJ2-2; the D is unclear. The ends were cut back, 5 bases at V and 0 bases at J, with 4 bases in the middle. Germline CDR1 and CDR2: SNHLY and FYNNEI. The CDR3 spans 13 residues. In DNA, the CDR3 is TGTGCCAGCAGTTCAGCGAACACCGGGGAGCTGTTTTTT. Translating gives CASSSANTGELFF. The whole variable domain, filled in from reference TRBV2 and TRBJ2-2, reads EPEVTQTPSHQVTQMGQEVILRCVPISNHLYFYWYRQILGQKVEFLVSFYNNEISEKSEIFDDQFSVERPDGSNFTLKIRSTKLEDSAMYFCASSSANTGELFFGEGSRLTVL.

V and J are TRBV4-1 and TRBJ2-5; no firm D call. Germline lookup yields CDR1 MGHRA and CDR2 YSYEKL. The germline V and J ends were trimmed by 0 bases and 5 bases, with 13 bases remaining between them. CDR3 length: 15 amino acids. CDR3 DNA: TGCGCCAGCAGCCAAGAAAGTAGGCAGTCGGAGACCCAGTACTTC. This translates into CASSQESRQSETQYF.

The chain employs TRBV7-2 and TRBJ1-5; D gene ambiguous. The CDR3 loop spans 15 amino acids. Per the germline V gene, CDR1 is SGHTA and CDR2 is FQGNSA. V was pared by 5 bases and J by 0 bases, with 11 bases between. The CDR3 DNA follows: TGTGCCAGCAGCCCCATGTCGGGTAGCAATCAGCCCCAGCATTTT. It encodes CASSPMSGSNQPQHF. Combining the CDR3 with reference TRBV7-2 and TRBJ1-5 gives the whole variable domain GAGVSQSPSNKVTEKGKDVELRCDPISGHTALYWYRQSLGQGLEFLIYFQGNSAPDKSGLPSDRFSAERTGGSVSTLTIQRTQQEDSAVYLCASSPMSGSNQPQHFGDGTRLSIL.

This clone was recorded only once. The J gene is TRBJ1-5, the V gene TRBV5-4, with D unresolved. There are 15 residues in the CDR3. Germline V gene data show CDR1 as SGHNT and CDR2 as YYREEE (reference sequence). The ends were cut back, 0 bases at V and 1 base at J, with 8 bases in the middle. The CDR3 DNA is TGTGCCAGCAGCTTGGGAGGATCAAGCAATCAGCCCCAGCATTTT. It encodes CASSLGGSSNQPQHF.

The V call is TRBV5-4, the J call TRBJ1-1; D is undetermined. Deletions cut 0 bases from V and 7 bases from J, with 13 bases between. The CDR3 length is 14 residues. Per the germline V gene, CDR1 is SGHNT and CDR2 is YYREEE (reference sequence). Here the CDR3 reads CASSLEGPGREAFF. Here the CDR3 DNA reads TGTGCCAGCAGCTTGGAGGGCCCGGGCCGTGAAGCTTTCTTT. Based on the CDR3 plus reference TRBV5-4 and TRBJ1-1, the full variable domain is ETGVTQSPTHLIKTRGQQVTLRCSSQSGHNTVSWYQQALGQGPQFIFQYYREEENGRGNFPPRFSGLQFPNYSSELNVNALELDDSALYLCASSLEGPGREAFFGQGTRLTVV.

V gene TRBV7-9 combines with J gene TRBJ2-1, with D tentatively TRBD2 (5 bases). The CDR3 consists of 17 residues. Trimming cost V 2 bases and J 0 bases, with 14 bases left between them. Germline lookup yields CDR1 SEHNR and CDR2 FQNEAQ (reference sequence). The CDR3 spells CASSLSTGLYSYNEQFF. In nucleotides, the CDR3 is TGTGCCAGCAGCTTATCAACCGGACTTTACTCCTACAATGAGCAGTTCTTC.

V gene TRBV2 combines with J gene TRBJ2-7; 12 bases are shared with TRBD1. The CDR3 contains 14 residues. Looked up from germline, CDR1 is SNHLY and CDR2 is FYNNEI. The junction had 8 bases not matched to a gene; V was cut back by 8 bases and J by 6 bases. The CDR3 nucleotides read TGTGCCAGCGCCCCGGGACAGGGGGCTCGCGAGCAGTACTTC. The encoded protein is CASAPGQGAREQYF. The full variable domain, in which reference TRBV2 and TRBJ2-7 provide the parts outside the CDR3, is EPEVTQTPSHQVTQMGQEVILRCVPISNHLYFYWYRQILGQKVEFLVSFYNNEISEKSEIFDDQFSVERPDGSNFTLKIRSTKLEDSAMYFCASAPGQGAREQYFGPGTRLTVT.

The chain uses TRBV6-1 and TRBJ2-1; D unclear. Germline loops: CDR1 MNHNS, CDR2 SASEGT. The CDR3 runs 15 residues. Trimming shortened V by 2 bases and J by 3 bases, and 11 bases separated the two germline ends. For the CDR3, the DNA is TGTGCCAGCAGTGAACGGGTAGGTCACTACAATGAGCAGTTCTTC. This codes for CASSERVGHYNEQFF.

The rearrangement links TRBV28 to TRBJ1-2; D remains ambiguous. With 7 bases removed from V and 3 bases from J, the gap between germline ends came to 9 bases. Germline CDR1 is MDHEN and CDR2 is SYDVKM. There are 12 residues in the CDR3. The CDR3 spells CASNSVYYGYTF. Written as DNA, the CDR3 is TGTGCCAGCAATTCGGTCTACTATGGCTACACCTTC.

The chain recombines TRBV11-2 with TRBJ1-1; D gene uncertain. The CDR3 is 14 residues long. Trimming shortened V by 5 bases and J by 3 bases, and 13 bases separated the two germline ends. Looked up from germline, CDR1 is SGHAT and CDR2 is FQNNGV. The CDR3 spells CASSKQPPDTEAFF. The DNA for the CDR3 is TGTGCCAGCAGCAAGCAGCCTCCGGACACTGAAGCTTTCTTT.

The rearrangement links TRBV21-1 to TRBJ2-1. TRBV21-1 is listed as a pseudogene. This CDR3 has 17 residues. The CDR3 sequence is CASSKLIRKSSYNEQFF. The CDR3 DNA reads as TGTGCCAGCAGCAAGTTGATACGGAAGAGCTCCTACAATGAGCAGTTCTTC.

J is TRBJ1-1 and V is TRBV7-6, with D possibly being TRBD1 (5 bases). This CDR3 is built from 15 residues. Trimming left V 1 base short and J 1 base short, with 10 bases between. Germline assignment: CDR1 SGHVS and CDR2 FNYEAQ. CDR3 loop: CASSLGQGANTEAFF. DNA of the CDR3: TGTGCCAGCAGCTTAGGGCAGGGAGCGAACACTGAAGCTTTCTTT.

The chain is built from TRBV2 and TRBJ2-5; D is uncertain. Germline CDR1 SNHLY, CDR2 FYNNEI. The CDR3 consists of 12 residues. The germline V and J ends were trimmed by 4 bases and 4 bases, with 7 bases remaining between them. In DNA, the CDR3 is TGTGCCAGCAGTGCGAGGATAGAGACCCAGTACTTC. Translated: CASSARIETQYF.

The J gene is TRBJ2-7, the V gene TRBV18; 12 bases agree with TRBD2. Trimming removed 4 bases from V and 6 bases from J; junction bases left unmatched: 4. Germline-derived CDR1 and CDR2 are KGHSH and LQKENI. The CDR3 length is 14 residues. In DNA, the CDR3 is TGTGCCAGCTCACGACTAGCGGGAGATCTCGAGCAGTACTTC. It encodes CASSRLAGDLEQYF.

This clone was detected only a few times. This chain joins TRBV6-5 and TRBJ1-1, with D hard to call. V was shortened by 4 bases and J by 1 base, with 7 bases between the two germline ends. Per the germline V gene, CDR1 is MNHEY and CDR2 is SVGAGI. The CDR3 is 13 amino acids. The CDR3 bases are TGTGCCAGCAGTTTTTCGTCGAACACTGAAGCTTTCTTT. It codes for CASSFSSNTEAFF.

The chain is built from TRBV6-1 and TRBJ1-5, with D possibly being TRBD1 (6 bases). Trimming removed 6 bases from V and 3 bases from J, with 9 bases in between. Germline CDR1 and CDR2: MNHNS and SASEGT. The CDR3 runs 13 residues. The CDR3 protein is CASRGQINQPQHF. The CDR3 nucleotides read TGTGCCAGCAGAGGACAGATCAATCAGCCCCAGCATTTT.